These 26 T cell receptor beta chains originate from one sample sequenced in a study of blood T cell repertoires in COVID-19. Sequencing was performed with immunoSEQ multiplex PCR; in TCRdb, only in-frame clones are kept and a portion is missing. The data show roughly 430,000 clones, roughly 86% seen once. Input material: PBMCs or T cells enriched from blood (not recorded which). Receptor source: a woman aged 35 to 49 with acute COVID-19.

The V call is TRBV24-1, the J call TRBJ1-3, with TRBD1 matching 9 bases. Germline CDR1 reads KGHDR; CDR2 reads SFDVKD. This CDR3 is 16 amino acids long. V trimming: 4 bases; J trimming: 3 bases; junction bases outside the gene matches: 6. This chain's CDR3 is CATSETGTGHGNTIYF. For the CDR3, the DNA is TGTGCCACCAGTGAAACCGGGACAGGGCATGGAAACACCATATATTTT.

This clone was seen a single time. The same CDR3 arises from other DNA sequences in this sample as well. The chain recombines TRBV5-1 with TRBJ2-7, with 8 bases that match TRBD2. The CDR3 is made up of 14 amino acids. Germline V gene lookup returns CDR1 SGHRS and CDR2 YFSETQ. Trimming at V came to 4 bases and at J to 0 bases, leaving 3 bases not matched to a gene. The DNA for the CDR3 is TGCGCCAGCAGCGCGAGCGGGGGCTCCTACGAGCAGTACTTC. Its translation is CASSASGGSYEQYF. Variable domain in full (rest from reference TRBV5-1 and TRBJ2-7): KAGVTQTPRYLIKTRGQQVTLSCSPISGHRSVSWYQQTPGQGLQFLFEYFSETQRNKGNFPGRFSGRQFSNSRSEMNVSTLELGDSALYLCASSASGGSYEQYFGPGTRLTVT.

This chain uses TRBV9 with TRBJ1-1; D uncertain. The CDR3 has 14 amino acids. V lost 3 bases to trimming and J lost 0 bases, with 9 bases between them. Germline lookup yields CDR1 SGDLS and CDR2 YYNGEE. This chain's CDR3 is CASSEDNMNTEAFF. Here the CDR3 DNA reads TGTGCCAGCAGCGAAGACAACATGAACACTGAAGCTTTCTTT.

Turning to this clone: Other nucleotide sequences from this sample produce the same CDR3. The chain is built from TRBV29-1 and TRBJ1-3, with D perhaps TRBD1 (6 bases). Trimming took 6 bases from V and 0 from J, leaving 9 bases between them. The CDR3 is 13 amino acids. Germline V lookup: CDR1 SQVTM, CDR2 ANQGSEA. The CDR3 loop reads CSVRTDSGNTIYF. The CDR3 DNA sequence: TGCAGCGTGAGGACAGACTCTGGAAACACCATATATTTT.

V is TRBV11-2 and J is TRBJ1-5; D gene uncertain. Per germline, CDR1 SGHAT and CDR2 FQNNGV. There are 15 residues in the CDR3. V dropped 0 bases and J dropped 0 bases, with 6 bases sitting between them. The CDR3 DNA follows: TGTGCCAGCAGCTTAGAAGCGGCTAGCAATCAGCCCCAGCATTTT. It is translated as CASSLEAASNQPQHF.

The chain recombines TRBV2 with TRBJ1-1; the match to TRBD1 covers 7 bases. Trimming removed 7 bases from V and 8 bases from J; junction bases left unmatched: 10. The CDR3 sequence is 13 residues long. Germline CDR1 reads SNHLY; CDR2 reads FYNNEI. Written as DNA, the CDR3 is TGTGCCAGCAAGGGACAGACTTTACTAGAAGCTTTCTTT. Translation: CASKGQTLLEAFF. Looking up the rest from reference TRBV2 and TRBJ1-1 gives the full variable domain: EPEVTQTPSHQVTQMGQEVILRCVPISNHLYFYWYRQILGQKVEFLVSFYNNEISEKSEIFDDQFSVERPDGSNFTLKIRSTKLEDSAMYFCASKGQTLLEAFFGQGTRLTVV.

This chain joins TRBV27 and TRBJ2-7, with TRBD1 matching 7 bases. J gave up 3 bases and V 1 base, and 6 bases lay outside the gene matches. The CDR3 covers 15 residues. Germline values: CDR1 MNHEY, CDR2 SMNVEV (reference sequence). The DNA of the CDR3 is TGTGCCAGCAGTTTATACCCCGACAGGGACTACGAGCAGTACTTC. Amino acids: CASSLYPDRDYEQYF.

The V gene is TRBV9, the J gene TRBJ2-3, with 10 bases fitting TRBD1. The germline CDR1 and CDR2 sequences are SGDLS and YYNGEE. The V and J ends lost 4 bases and 1 base, in that order; junction bases with no gene match: 6. The CDR3 runs 16 residues. For the CDR3, the DNA is TGTGCCAGCAGCCTTCATGGGACAGGGGGCACAGATACGCAGTATTTT. It translates to CASSLHGTGGTDTQYF.

This chain uses TRBV19 with TRBJ2-7; a weak D match, TRBD2 (6 bases). Trimming pared 3 bases from V and 2 bases from J, leaving 14 bases between. The germline V gene encodes CDR1 LNHDA and CDR2 SQIVND (reference sequence). The CDR3 sequence is 15 residues long. The CDR3 coding sequence is TGTGCCAGTAGTATCGGGGCTAGCGTCACCTACGAGCAGTACTTC. Residues: CASSIGASVTYEQYF.

This chain connects TRBV21-1 to TRBJ1-6; the table gives TRBD1 as D, unverified against the DNA. TRBV21-1 is assigned pseudogene status. The CDR3 length is 16 residues. CDR3 bases: TGTGCCAGCAGCAAAGCGACAGGGGGCGGGAATTCACCCCTCCACTTT. Translating it yields CASSKATGGGNSPLHF.

This chain joins TRBV2 and TRBJ1-6; no definite D call. The CDR3 loop spans 15 amino acids. Trimming shortened V by 7 bases and J by 0 bases, and 10 bases separated the two germline ends. CDR1 is SNHLY, CDR2 FYNNEI, per germline. The CDR3: CASNKESSYNSPLHF. In DNA form, the CDR3 reads TGTGCCAGCAATAAGGAGAGCTCCTATAATTCACCCCTCCACTTT.

CDR3 residues: CSVSQGNTEAFF. DNA of the CDR3: TGCAGCGTATCACAGGGAAACACTGAAGCTTTCTTT. The chain couples TRBV29-1 to TRBJ1-1; D may be TRBD1 (6 bases). Germline CDR1 and CDR2: SQVTM and ANQGSEA. The CDR3 is made up of 12 amino acids. Between the trimmed V and J ends, which lost 6 bases and 2 bases, there was a span of 10 bases.

V usage is TRBV6-5 and J usage is TRBJ1-1; TRBD1 aligns across 7 bases. V shed 0 bases, J shed 5 bases, and the junction held 3 bases outside the gene matches. Germline values: CDR1 MNHEY, CDR2 SVGAGI. This CDR3 region has 14 residues. The CDR3 loop reads CASSYSRGMTEAFF. DNA for the CDR3: TGTGCCAGCAGTTACTCCAGGGGGATGACTGAAGCTTTCTTT.

The rearrangement uses TRBV5-1 and TRBJ2-1, with TRBD1 identical over 9 bases. The CDR3 covers 13 residues. V lost 4 bases and J lost 9; bases outside the gene matches: 5. CDR1 is SGHRS, CDR2 YFSETQ, per germline. The CDR3 loop is CASSERQGGEQFF. CDR3 nucleotides: TGCGCCAGCAGCGAAAGACAGGGGGGTGAGCAGTTCTTC. Drawing the rest from reference TRBV5-1 and TRBJ2-1, the complete variable domain is KAGVTQTPRYLIKTRGQQVTLSCSPISGHRSVSWYQQTPGQGLQFLFEYFSETQRNKGNFPGRFSGRQFSNSRSEMNVSTLELGDSALYLCASSERQGGEQFFGPGTRLTVL.

The gene calls are TRBV6-1 and TRBJ2-1; TRBD1 aligns across 7 bases. J lost 6 bases, V lost 0 bases, and 8 bases had no gene match. Looked up from germline, CDR1 is MNHNS and CDR2 is SASEGT. This CDR3 is built from 16 residues. The CDR3, as DNA: TGTGCCAGCAGTGAAGCCCCGACAGGGCGAGGCAATGAGCAGTTCTTC. This sequence encodes CASSEAPTGRGNEQFF.

The V call is TRBV6-5, the J call TRBJ2-7; 8 nucleotides align to TRBD2. Germline V gives CDR1 MNHEY, CDR2 SVGAGI. There are 14 residues in the CDR3. V trimming: 11 bases; J trimming: 1 base; junction bases outside the gene matches: 10. CDR3 loop: CAAHRTSSSYEQYF. In DNA form, the CDR3 reads TGTGCCGCCCACCGGACTAGCTCTTCCTACGAGCAGTACTTC.

This clone turned up a few times. The chain employs TRBV6-2 or TRBV6-3 and TRBJ1-2, with TRBD1 as a possible D gene (5 bases). V lost 4 bases and J 4 bases, leaving 13 bases between the germline ends. CDR3 length: 14 amino acids. Germline assignment: CDR1 MNHEY and CDR2 SVGEGT. CDR3 coding DNA: TGTGCCAGCAGTTCACAGGAACCCTTCTATGGCTACACCTTC. Amino acid sequence: CASSSQEPFYGYTF.

The V and J genes are TRBV7-8 and TRBJ2-1; 7 positions match TRBD2. This CDR3 has 15 amino acids. V lost 5 bases to trimming and J lost 0 bases; unmatched junction nucleotides: 4. Per germline, CDR1 SGHVS and CDR2 FQNEAQ. In DNA, the CDR3 is TGTGCCAGCAGCGGCAGGACTAGCTCCTACAATGAGCAGTTCTTC. It yields the protein CASSGRTSSYNEQFF.

There are a few counts of this clone. The V and J genes are TRBV20-1 and TRBJ1-4; no reliable D call. The CDR3 spans 14 residues. Per germline, CDR1 DFQATT and CDR2 SNEGSKA (reference sequence). Trimming took 3 bases from V and 1 from J, leaving 9 bases between them. The CDR3 DNA follows: TGCAGTGCTAGTTCAAGAGAAACTAATGAAAAACTGTTTTTT. It codes for CSASSRETNEKLFF.

With regard to this clone: Other DNA sequences in this specimen translate into the identical CDR3. This rearrangement joins TRBV6-5 to TRBJ2-1; D might be TRBD2 (5 bases). Germline V CDR1 and CDR2: MNHEY, SVGAGI. The CDR3 totals 12 residues. V lost 0 bases and J 8 bases, leaving 5 bases between the germline ends. The DNA for the CDR3 is TGTGCCAGCAGTTACTCCGGGGATGAGCAGTTCTTC. Translating it yields CASSYSGDEQFF.

This clone was observed a handful of times. V usage is TRBV7-2 and J usage is TRBJ1-6; D remains unclear. Trimming removed 5 bases from V and 8 bases from J, with 13 bases in between. The CDR3 sequence is 14 residues long. Germline V CDR1 and CDR2: SGHTA, FQGNSA. The CDR3 DNA reads TGTGCCAGCAGCACCGGAACAGATTATTCACCCCTCCACTTT. It yields the protein CASSTGTDYSPLHF.

V is TRBV13 and J is TRBJ1-1; 7 bases fit TRBD1. V shed 5 bases, J shed 7 bases, and the junction held 4 bases outside the gene matches. Germline CDR1 PRHDT, CDR2 FYEKMQ (reference sequence). The CDR3 is 12 amino acids. CDR3 nucleotide sequence: TGTGCCAGCAGCGTCGGACAGGTTGAAGCTTTCTTT. Translated, it gives CASSVGQVEAFF.

The rearrangement uses TRBV2 and TRBJ1-1; no clear D gene. The V end was cut by 4 bases, the J end by 6 bases, with 12 bases between. This CDR3 has 13 residues. CDR1 is SNHLY, CDR2 FYNNEI, per germline. CDR3 sequence: CASSGVIRAEAFF. CDR3 nucleotides: TGTGCCAGCAGTGGGGTCATTCGGGCTGAAGCTTTCTTT.

The table lists this clone with a count of one. The V and J genes are TRBV19 and TRBJ2-1, with 9 bases matching TRBD2. After removal of 7 bases from V and 6 bases from J, the junction contained 10 bases not matched to a gene. The CDR3 contains 15 residues. Germline V lookup: CDR1 LNHDA, CDR2 SQIVND (reference sequence). CDR3 in amino acids: CASTLAGVGRNEQFF. The DNA for the CDR3 is TGTGCCAGTACCTTAGCGGGGGTAGGTCGCAATGAGCAGTTCTTC.

This chain uses TRBV5-6 with TRBJ1-3; 9 positions agree with TRBD1. Germline trimming cut 2 bases from V and 7 bases from J; bases unmatched to any gene: 10. The CDR3 has 16 amino acids. CDR1 is SGHDT and CDR2 is YYEEEE in the germline V gene. The CDR3 region is CASSFLEDRGGNTIYF. CDR3 DNA sequence: TGTGCCAGCAGCTTCTTAGAGGACAGGGGAGGGAACACCATATATTTT.

On this clone itself: The same CDR3 is also encoded by other DNA sequences in this sample. The CDR3 DNA reads TGTGCCAGCAGTTTGGGACAGGGGGCGTTCGAGCAGTACTTC. Translation: CASSLGQGAFEQYF. This chain joins TRBV27 and TRBJ2-7; 12 nucleotides match TRBD1. Trimming cost V 3 bases and J 6 bases; bases outside gene matches: 3. The length of the CDR3 is 14 residues. Germline V gene lookup returns CDR1 MNHEY and CDR2 SMNVEV (reference sequence).